These 11 T cell receptor beta chains were all obtained from the same sample, sequenced in a study of response to subunit inactivated influenza vaccine. MiXCR, run by TCRdb on the RT-PCR reads, gives a single entry per CDR3 protein. The sample lists approximately 500,000 distinct CDR3 sequences, roughly 25% occurring once. Another study also made use of these data, one on T cells expressing NK-cell markers. This second study says: Synthesis of TCR beta cDNA relied on 5'RACE template switching carrying UMIs.

This sample comprised CD4+ T cells sorted from PBMCs, obtained about 13 days after vaccination. These receptors were obtained from a man aged 50-60 years who received an inactivated influenza vaccine.

The rearrangement uses TRBV2 and TRBJ1-4; D ambiguous. The CDR3 totals 14 residues. V lost 3 bases, J lost 8 bases, and 13 bases lay in between. The germline V gene has CDR1 SNHLY and CDR2 FYNNEI. Written as DNA, the CDR3 is TGTGCCAGCAGTGATCGACTTGAGGGCGAAAAACTGTTTTTT. It codes for CASSDRLEGEKLFF.

The chain has TRBV4-2 and TRBJ2-7, with D possibly being TRBD2 (6 bases). The length of the CDR3 is 17 residues. Germline V gives CDR1 LGHNA, CDR2 YNFKEQ. V lost 0 bases to trimming and J lost 0 bases, with 15 bases between them. The CDR3 is CASSQDSSGHNSYEQYF. The CDR3 DNA follows: TGTGCCAGCAGCCAAGATAGTAGCGGACATAACTCCTACGAGCAGTACTTC.

This clonotype was counted at least ten times. The chain employs TRBV7-8 and TRBJ1-4; the D gene is possibly TRBD1 (6 bases). Germline loops: CDR1 SGHVS, CDR2 FQNEAQ. Trimming pared 3 bases from V and 4 bases from J, leaving 12 bases between. The CDR3 runs to 15 residues. The CDR3 bases are TGTGCCAGCAGCTTCGAGGGGGGGCGTAATGAAAAACTGTTTTTT. Its translation: CASSFEGGRNEKLFF. Full variable domain (rest looked up from reference TRBV7-8 and TRBJ1-4): GAGVSQSPRYKVAKRGQDVALRCDPISGHVSLFWYQQALGQGPEFLTYFQNEAQLDKSGLPSDRFFAERPEGSVSTLKIQRTQQEDSAVYLCASSFEGGRNEKLFFGSGTQLSVL.

This clonotype occurred a few times. The chain is built from TRBV12-3 or TRBV12-4 and TRBJ2-7; 10 nucleotides match TRBD2. Unmatched junction bases numbered 7, after V lost 6 bases and J lost 5 bases. This CDR3 comprises 14 residues. The CDR3 bases are TGTGCCAGCAGCCGGAGCGGGAGGGCCCACGAGCAGTACTTC. Protein product: CASSRSGRAHEQYF.

This clonotype showed up many times. The genes are TRBV20-1 and TRBJ1-5; D is uncertain. The CDR3 totals 12 residues. The V end was cut by 7 bases, the J end by 0 bases, with 7 bases between. The germline V gene encodes CDR1 DFQATT and CDR2 SNEGSKA (reference sequence). The CDR3 loop reads CSGGNSNQPQHF. The CDR3 DNA is TGCAGTGGTGGAAATAGCAATCAGCCCCAGCATTTT.

The chain employs TRBV6-2 or TRBV6-3 and TRBJ2-3; 10 bases map to TRBD2. Germline-derived CDR1 and CDR2 are MNHEY and SVGEGT. CDR3 length: 20 amino acids. With V trimmed by 4 bases and J by 2 bases, 18 bases remained unmatched. The CDR3 DNA reads TGTGCCAGCAGTTCCGACGCTAGCGGGAGACGGGGAGACTTCACAGATACGCAGTATTTT. This translates into CASSSDASGRRGDFTDTQYF.

The CDR3 reads CASSPEGEAYEQYF. The CDR3, as DNA: TGTGCCAGCTCACCAGAAGGCGAAGCCTACGAGCAGTACTTC. This chain uses TRBV18 with TRBJ2-7; no reliable D call. Looked up from germline, CDR1 is KGHSH and CDR2 is LQKENI. This CDR3 is built from 14 residues. V was pared by 2 bases and J by 2 bases, with 10 bases between.

This clonotype was counted between two and nine times. The DNA for the CDR3 is TGCGCCAGCAGCCAAGAGGTAGGCCAGCCCCAGCATTTT. As protein: CASSQEVGQPQHF. The chain carries TRBV4-3 and TRBJ1-5; D uncertain. Per the germline V gene, CDR1 is LGHNA and CDR2 is YSLEER. V was pared by 0 bases and J by 7 bases, with 7 bases between. This CDR3 region has 13 residues.

The chain uses TRBV13 and TRBJ2-2; no reliable D call. Germline values: CDR1 PRHDT, CDR2 FYEKMQ (reference sequence). Between the trimmed V and J ends, which lost 2 bases and 4 bases, there was a span of 20 bases. This CDR3 comprises 18 residues. For the CDR3, the DNA is TGTGCCAGCAGCTTATTGGGTCACGCCACGGTTGGCACCGGGGAGCTGTTTTTT. Amino acids: CASSLLGHATVGTGELFF. Full variable domain (rest looked up from reference TRBV13 and TRBJ2-2): AAGVIQSPRHLIKEKRETATLKCYPIPRHDTVYWYQQGPGQDPQFLISFYEKMQSDKGSIPDRFSAQQFSDYHSELNMSSLELGDSALYFCASSLLGHATVGTGELFFGEGSRLTVL.

This clonotype was counted ten times or more. V is TRBV10-2 and J is TRBJ1-2; D unresolved. This CDR3 comprises 14 residues. V dropped 10 bases and J dropped 1 base, with 16 bases sitting between them. Per the germline V gene, CDR1 is WSHSY and CDR2 is SAAADI. The CDR3 sequence is CATAGAGINYGYTF. The CDR3 DNA reads TGCGCCACCGCGGGCGCGGGGATTAACTATGGCTACACCTTC.

The J gene is TRBJ2-3, the V gene TRBV27; possibly TRBD2 for D (5 bases). CDR1 is MNHEY, CDR2 SMNVEV, per germline (reference sequence). Trimming left V 2 bases short and J 2 bases short, with 11 bases between. The CDR3 totals 15 residues. CDR3 DNA sequence: TGTGCCAGCAGTTTAAACGAGCGGACCACAGATACGCAGTATTTT. This gives the protein CASSLNERTTDTQYF.